The present T cell receptor (beta chain) was sequenced within a study of cytomegalovirus exposure and HLA in healthy donors. The PCR had 60 Vbeta and 13 Jbeta primers. Only in-frame clones appear in the TCRdb table, and some are missing; sequencing was by immunoSEQ multiplex PCR. The table lists about 98,000 clones, about 83% of them singletons. With 5 bases removed from V and 4 bases from J, the gap between germline ends came to 7 bases. The CDR3 extends over 11 amino acids. Germline V lookup: CDR1 SGHNT, CDR2 YYREEE (reference sequence). On this clone itself: The sample has other DNA sequences that encode this CDR3 too.

This clonotype was sampled from a man aged 60 to 75 in good health and CMV-seropositive. Sequencing was carried out using PBMCs. The chain carries TRBV5-4 and TRBJ2-7, with D tentatively TRBD2 (5 bases). The CDR3 DNA sequence: TGTGCCAGCAGTTCGGGGTACGAGCAGTACTTC. Translation gives CASSSGYEQYF.